These T cell receptor beta chains were read from a single sample in a study of identical twins. One entry per CDR3 protein results from TCRdb running MiXCR on the 5' RACE reads. The data show approximately 600,000 distinct CDR3 sequences, with around 7.5% seen just once and about 1.6% held by the top ten. These records were also assigned to another study, of yellow fever vaccine responses in identical twins.

The sequencing sample was made of PBMCs. These receptors were obtained from a woman younger than 30 in good health. The CDR3 runs from the conserved cysteine through the conserved F or W. Each record gives: D gene, CDR3 length, J gene, clone size, V gene, CDR3 DNA, CDR3 protein. D genes are given only for firm matches. Expanded clones are given a class, and other clones once, few, many or no size at all.

. | 13 | TRBJ2-3 | . | TRBV7-9 | TGTGCCAGCAGCCAAAACAGTGCAGATACGCAGTATTTT | CASSQNSADTQYF
TRBD2 | 20 | TRBJ2-3 | . | TRBV6-2/TRBV6-3 | TGTGCCAGCAGTTACAGCCCCGGGACTAGCGGGAGTAACGGCGCAGATACGCAGTATTTT | CASSYSPGTSGSNGADTQYF
. | 12 | TRBJ2-5 | . | TRBV20-1 | TGCAGTGCTAAGGACTACCAAGAGACCCAGTACTTC | CSAKDYQETQYF
. | 16 | TRBJ2-5 | few | TRBV5-1 | TGCGCCAGCAGCTTGCAGGGGCTAGGGAACCAAGAGACCCAGTACTTC | CASSLQGLGNQETQYF
. | 10 | TRBJ2-1 | . | TRBV29-1 | TGCAGCGCCACAACGGGTGAGCAGTTCTTC | CSATTGEQFF
. | 15 | TRBJ2-1 | few | TRBV2 | TGTGCCAGCAGTGAATTAAGTGGGAGTACGAATGAGCAGTTCTTC | CASSELSGSTNEQFF
. | 13 | TRBJ1-3 | many | TRBV29-1 | TGCAGCGTTGAAGAGGGTACTGGAAACACCATATATTTT | CSVEEGTGNTIYF
. | 14 | TRBJ2-7 | many | TRBV24-1 | TGTGCCACCAGTGAAACAGAGTTCCCCTACGAGCAGTACTTC | CATSETEFPYEQYF
. | 13 | TRBJ2-3 | many | TRBV24-1 | TGTGCCACCACGGGACTCAGCACAGATACGCAGTATTTT | CATTGLSTDTQYF
. | 16 | TRBJ2-7 | . | TRBV10-3 | TGTGCCATCAGTGAGTCCCCCGAGGGGTACCGGGACGAGCAGTACTTC | CAISESPEGYRDEQYF
. | 14 | TRBJ2-1 | . | TRBV29-1 | TGCAGCGTTCAAGACCGAAGCTCCTACAATGAGCAGTTCTTC | CSVQDRSSYNEQFF
TRBD2 | 15 | TRBJ2-4 | . | TRBV28 | TGTGCCAGCCGAGCGGGAGGGAATGCCAAAAACATTCAGTACTTC | CASRAGGNAKNIQYF
TRBD1 | 15 | TRBJ2-2 | . | TRBV28 | TGTGCCAGCAGTTTGGGACAGGGTGTCGTCGGGGAGCTGTTTTTT | CASSLGQGVVGELFF
. | 14 | TRBJ2-1 | many | TRBV14 | TGTGCCAGCAGCCAAGACCGCGCCTACAATGAGCAGTTCTTC | CASSQDRAYNEQFF
. | 19 | TRBJ2-2 | . | TRBV12-5 | TGTGCTAGTGGTTTGGTACGGAAACAGGGGGGGCTGGACACCGGGGAGCTGTTTTTT | CASGLVRKQGGLDTGELFF
. | 15 | TRBJ2-3 | few | TRBV27 | TGTGCCAGCAGTTCACGAGGAGCCGTGGCAGATACGCAGTATTTT | CASSSRGAVADTQYF
. | 15 | TRBJ1-4 | few | TRBV28 | TGTGCCAGCAGTTCCCGCAGCGCAACTAATGAAAAACTGTTTTTT | CASSSRSATNEKLFF
TRBD2 | 16 | TRBJ2-2 | many | TRBV7-8 | TGTGCCAGCAGCCTAGGGGTGGGACTAGCCTTCGGGGAGCTGTTTTTT | CASSLGVGLAFGELFF
TRBD2 | 15 | TRBJ2-3 | many | TRBV4-2 | TGTGCCAGCAGCCAAGATGCGGGGGGGCCAGATACGCAGTATTTT | CASSQDAGGPDTQYF
. | 16 | TRBJ2-5 | . | TRBV9 | TGTGCCAGCAGCGTAGTTTCTAGCGCAACCCAAGAGACCCAGTACTTC | CASSVVSSATQETQYF
TRBD2 | 16 | TRBJ2-5 | . | TRBV3-1 | TGTGCCAGCAGCCTCGGACTAGCGGGGGCTCCTGAGACCCAGTACTTC | CASSLGLAGAPETQYF
. | 15 | TRBJ2-7 | few | TRBV7-2 | TGTGCCAGCAGCTTAGGGTCGGCTCTTTCTGGCGAGCAGTACTTC | CASSLGSALSGEQYF
. | 12 | TRBJ2-3 | many | TRBV7-9 | TGTGCCAGCAGCGTAATTCCAGATACGCAGTATTTT | CASSVIPDTQYF
TRBD1 | 16 | TRBJ1-6 | few | TRBV7-8 | TGTGCCAGCAGCCTGGGACAGGGCATAAACAATTCACCCCTCCACTTT | CASSLGQGINNSPLHF
. | 17 | TRBJ2-2 | . | TRBV20-1 | TGCAGTGCTAGAGAATTGTCCGGGACGTCGAACACCGGGGAGCTGTTTTTT | CSARELSGTSNTGELFF
TRBD1 | 17 | TRBJ1-1 | . | TRBV20-1 | TGCAGTGCTAGCCCCCCCCCGGGACAGGGTAAAAACACTGAAGCTTTCTTT | CSASPPPGQGKNTEAFF
. | 16 | TRBJ1-5 | few | TRBV12-3/TRBV12-4 | TGTGCCAGCAGTTTGGCAGCCGGGGGGCGCAATCAGCCCCAGCATTTT | CASSLAAGGRNQPQHF